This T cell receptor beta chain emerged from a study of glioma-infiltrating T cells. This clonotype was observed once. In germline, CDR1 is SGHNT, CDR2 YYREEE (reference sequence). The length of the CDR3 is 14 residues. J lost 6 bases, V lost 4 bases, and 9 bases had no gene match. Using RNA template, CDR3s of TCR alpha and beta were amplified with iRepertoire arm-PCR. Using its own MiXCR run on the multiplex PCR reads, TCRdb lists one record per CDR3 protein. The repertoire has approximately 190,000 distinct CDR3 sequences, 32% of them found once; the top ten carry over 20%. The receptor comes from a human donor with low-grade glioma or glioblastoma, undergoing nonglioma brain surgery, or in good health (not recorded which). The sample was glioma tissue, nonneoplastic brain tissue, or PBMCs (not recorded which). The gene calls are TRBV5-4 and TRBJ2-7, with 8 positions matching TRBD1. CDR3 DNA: TGTGCCAGCAGCCCGGACAGGGTGGACCGCGAGCAGTACTTC. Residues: CASSPDRVDREQYF.